The 16 T cell receptor beta chains given below trace back to one sample, sequenced in a study of OX40 agonist ivuxolimab in advanced cancers. Libraries were prepared through the immunoSEQ multiplex PCR assay. The table comes from immuneACCESS by way of TCRdb, which keeps in-frame sequences with V and J called. Part of the clones is missing from these tables; in studies checked, under half for an unresolved V gene and the rest for unknown reasons. The table for this sample lists about 57,000 clones; about four fifths of them were counted only once. The ten largest clones add up to roughly 4.7% of the sample. The sample here was CD4+ or CD8+ T cells sorted from blood, taken in a trial of the OX40 agonist ivuxolimab. The receptors stem from an adult with an advanced solid tumor such as melanoma, head and neck, liver or kidney cancer.

The J gene is TRBJ1-5, the V gene TRBV9; D is unresolved. Deletions cut 0 bases from V and 3 bases from J, with 4 bases between. Per germline, CDR1 SGDLS and CDR2 YYNGEE. The CDR3 runs to 13 residues. The CDR3 coding sequence is TGTGCCAGCAGCGTAGGGTACAATCAGCCCCAGCATTTT. Residues: CASSVGYNQPQHF. Combining the CDR3 with reference TRBV9 and TRBJ1-5 gives the whole variable domain DSGVTQTPKHLITATGQRVTLRCSPRSGDLSVYWYQQSLDQGLQFLIQYYNGEERAKGNILERFSAQQFPDLHSELNLSSLELGDSALYFCASSVGYNQPQHFGDGTRLSIL.

V is TRBV28 and J is TRBJ2-2; D may be TRBD2 (5 bases). The V gene's germline CDR1 is MDHEN and CDR2 SYDVKM. CDR3 length: 14 amino acids. Trimming shortened V by 1 base and J by 5 bases, and 8 bases separated the two germline ends. CDR3 DNA: TGTGCCAGCAGTTTATCTCCGGGGACCGGGGAGCTGTTTTTT. Encoded protein: CASSLSPGTGELFF.

This chain joins TRBV2 and TRBJ2-7; 11 bases agree with TRBD2. With 6 bases clipped from V and 2 bases from J, the junction kept 6 bases outside the gene matches. The germline V gene encodes CDR1 SNHLY and CDR2 FYNNEI. The CDR3 sequence is 15 residues long. The CDR3 reads CASSPTSGITYEQYF. The CDR3 region has the DNA TGTGCCAGCAGCCCGACTAGCGGGATCACCTACGAGCAGTACTTC.

V usage is TRBV28 and J usage is TRBJ2-2; the match to TRBD2 covers 10 bases. The CDR3 extends over 17 amino acids. Trimming took 4 bases from V and 4 from J; bases not matched to a gene: 9. Germline-derived CDR1 and CDR2 are MDHEN and SYDVKM. The CDR3 DNA sequence: TGTGCCAGCAGTTCCGATCCGGGACTAGCGCCCACCGGGGAGCTGTTTTTT. Amino acid sequence: CASSSDPGLAPTGELFF. Filled out from reference TRBV28 and TRBJ2-2, the complete variable domain reads DVKVTQSSRYLVKRTGEKVFLECVQDMDHENMFWYRQDPGLGLRLIYFSYDVKMKEKGDIPEGYSVSREKKERFSLILESASTNQTSMYLCASSSDPGLAPTGELFFGEGSRLTVL.

The count of this clone is one. The chain uses TRBV11-2 and TRBJ2-3; D not resolved. Germline assignment: CDR1 SGHAT and CDR2 FQNNGV. V shed 0 bases and J shed 5 bases, with 9 bases lying between them. The CDR3 sequence is 14 residues long. The CDR3 bases are TGTGCCAGCAGCTTAGATCCTAGTGGAGATACGCAGTATTTT. It is translated as CASSLDPSGDTQYF.

The genes are TRBV5-8 and TRBJ1-5; D gene unclear. The CDR3 spans 15 residues. V shed 4 bases and J shed 3 bases, with 14 bases lying between them. Per germline, CDR1 SGHTS and CDR2 YDEGEE. CDR3 loop: CASSLPSRHNQPQHF. Here the CDR3 DNA reads TGTGCCAGCAGCCTCCCTTCTAGGCACAATCAGCCCCAGCATTTT.

V usage is TRBV5-1 and J usage is TRBJ2-3, with D perhaps TRBD1 or TRBD2 (5 bases each). The length of the CDR3 is 19 residues. V lost 0 bases and J lost 2, with 22 bases in between. CDR1 SGHRS and CDR2 YFSETQ come from the germline V gene. The CDR3, as DNA: TGCGCCAGCAGCTTGGGTTATCGGGGCTTGTTGCCGCACACAGATACGCAGTATTTT. This codes for CASSLGYRGLLPHTDTQYF.

This rearrangement joins TRBV4-1 to TRBJ2-3; 7 bases fit TRBD1. The CDR3 contains 16 residues. The J segment lost 1 base and the V segment lost 7 bases, leaving 11 bases of the junction unmatched. Per the germline V gene, CDR1 is MGHRA and CDR2 is YSYEKL. Here the CDR3 DNA reads TGCGCCAGCAACCCTACGCCGGGACAGCGCACAGATACGCAGTATTTT. Translating gives CASNPTPGQRTDTQYF.

In its sample, this clone was seen a few times. This chain connects TRBV19 to TRBJ2-7; D gene unclear. Germline values: CDR1 LNHDA, CDR2 SQIVND (reference sequence). The CDR3 has 12 residues. Between the trimmed V and J ends, which lost 5 bases and 3 bases, there was a span of 8 bases. The CDR3 spells CASSPGNYEQYF. CDR3 nucleotides: TGTGCCAGTAGTCCTGGCAACTACGAGCAGTACTTC.

This chain uses TRBV6-1 with TRBJ1-5, with a tentative D call TRBD1 (5 bases). The CDR3 is 15 residues long. Germline CDR1 is MNHNS and CDR2 is SASEGT. Between the trimmed V and J ends, which lost 3 bases and 2 bases, there was a span of 11 bases. CDR3 protein: CASSDSGLGNQPQHF. The CDR3 bases are TGTGCCAGCAGTGACTCAGGGCTGGGCAATCAGCCCCAGCATTTT.

This clone was detected once. The chain couples TRBV28 to TRBJ1-5; weak D call: TRBD1 (5 bases). The CDR3 consists of 14 residues. Trimming removed 3 bases at V and 7 bases at J, with 13 bases between. Germline V gene lookup returns CDR1 MDHEN and CDR2 SYDVKM. CDR3 in DNA: TGTGCCAGCAGTTTGGGCAGGGCGGAGCAGCCCCAGCATTTT. It specifies CASSLGRAEQPQHF.

The DNA for the CDR3 is TGCGCCAGCAGCTTGGCGTCCGGCGCAAATTCACCCCTCCACTTT. Translated: CASSLASGANSPLHF. The rearrangement joins TRBV5-1 to TRBJ1-6; D is unresolved. With 0 bases removed from V and 7 bases from J, the gap between germline ends came to 11 bases. Germline lookup yields CDR1 SGHRS and CDR2 YFSETQ. This CDR3 comprises 15 residues.

Notes on this clone: The sample contains more than one DNA sequence encoding this CDR3. This rearrangement joins TRBV19 to TRBJ1-1, with 9 nucleotides matching TRBD1. This CDR3 spans 15 amino acids. Trimming cost V 5 bases and J 0 bases; bases outside gene matches: 4. Germline values: CDR1 LNHDA, CDR2 SQIVND (reference sequence). The chain's CDR3 is CASSPWDRVNTEAFF. Written as DNA, the CDR3 is TGTGCCAGTAGTCCTTGGGACAGGGTGAACACTGAAGCTTTCTTT. The full variable domain, rest sourced from reference TRBV19 and TRBJ1-1, is DGGITQSPKYLFRKEGQNVTLSCEQNLNHDAMYWYRQDPGQGLRLIYYSQIVNDFQKGDIAEGYSVSREKKESFPLTVTSAQKNPTAFYLCASSPWDRVNTEAFFGQGTRLTVV.

This sequence joins TRBV5-4 and TRBJ2-5; D ambiguous. The CDR3 length is 12 residues. Germline CDR1 is SGHNT and CDR2 is YYREEE (reference sequence). V lost 3 bases and J lost 5, with 8 bases in between. The DNA of the CDR3 is TGTGCCAGCAGCTGGTGGTCGGAGACCCAGTACTTC. Residues: CASSWWSETQYF. The variable domain in full, with the rest retrieved from reference TRBV5-4 and TRBJ2-5, is ETGVTQSPTHLIKTRGQQVTLRCSSQSGHNTVSWYQQALGQGPQFIFQYYREEENGRGNFPPRFSGLQFPNYSSELNVNALELDDSALYLCASSWWSETQYFGPGTRLLVL.

The CDR3 region has the DNA TGTGCCAGCAGTCAGGGGACGAAAGAGACCCAGTACTTC. It yields the protein CASSQGTKETQYF. This chain uses TRBV13 with TRBJ2-5; TRBD1 might be the D (6 bases). The ends were cut back, 6 bases at V and 3 bases at J, with 11 bases in the middle. Germline V lookup: CDR1 PRHDT, CDR2 FYEKMQ (reference sequence). The CDR3 runs to 13 residues.

This clone has just a few counts. The CDR3 is CASRDYRDRGSPLHF. The DNA for the CDR3 is TGTGCCAGCAGGGACTACAGGGATCGGGGATCACCCCTCCACTTT. The chain joins TRBV2 to TRBJ1-6, with D possibly matching TRBD1 (6 bases). CDR1 and CDR2 (germline): SNHLY, FYNNEI. CDR3 size: 15 residues. V was clipped by 6 bases and J by 10 bases, with 19 bases between them.